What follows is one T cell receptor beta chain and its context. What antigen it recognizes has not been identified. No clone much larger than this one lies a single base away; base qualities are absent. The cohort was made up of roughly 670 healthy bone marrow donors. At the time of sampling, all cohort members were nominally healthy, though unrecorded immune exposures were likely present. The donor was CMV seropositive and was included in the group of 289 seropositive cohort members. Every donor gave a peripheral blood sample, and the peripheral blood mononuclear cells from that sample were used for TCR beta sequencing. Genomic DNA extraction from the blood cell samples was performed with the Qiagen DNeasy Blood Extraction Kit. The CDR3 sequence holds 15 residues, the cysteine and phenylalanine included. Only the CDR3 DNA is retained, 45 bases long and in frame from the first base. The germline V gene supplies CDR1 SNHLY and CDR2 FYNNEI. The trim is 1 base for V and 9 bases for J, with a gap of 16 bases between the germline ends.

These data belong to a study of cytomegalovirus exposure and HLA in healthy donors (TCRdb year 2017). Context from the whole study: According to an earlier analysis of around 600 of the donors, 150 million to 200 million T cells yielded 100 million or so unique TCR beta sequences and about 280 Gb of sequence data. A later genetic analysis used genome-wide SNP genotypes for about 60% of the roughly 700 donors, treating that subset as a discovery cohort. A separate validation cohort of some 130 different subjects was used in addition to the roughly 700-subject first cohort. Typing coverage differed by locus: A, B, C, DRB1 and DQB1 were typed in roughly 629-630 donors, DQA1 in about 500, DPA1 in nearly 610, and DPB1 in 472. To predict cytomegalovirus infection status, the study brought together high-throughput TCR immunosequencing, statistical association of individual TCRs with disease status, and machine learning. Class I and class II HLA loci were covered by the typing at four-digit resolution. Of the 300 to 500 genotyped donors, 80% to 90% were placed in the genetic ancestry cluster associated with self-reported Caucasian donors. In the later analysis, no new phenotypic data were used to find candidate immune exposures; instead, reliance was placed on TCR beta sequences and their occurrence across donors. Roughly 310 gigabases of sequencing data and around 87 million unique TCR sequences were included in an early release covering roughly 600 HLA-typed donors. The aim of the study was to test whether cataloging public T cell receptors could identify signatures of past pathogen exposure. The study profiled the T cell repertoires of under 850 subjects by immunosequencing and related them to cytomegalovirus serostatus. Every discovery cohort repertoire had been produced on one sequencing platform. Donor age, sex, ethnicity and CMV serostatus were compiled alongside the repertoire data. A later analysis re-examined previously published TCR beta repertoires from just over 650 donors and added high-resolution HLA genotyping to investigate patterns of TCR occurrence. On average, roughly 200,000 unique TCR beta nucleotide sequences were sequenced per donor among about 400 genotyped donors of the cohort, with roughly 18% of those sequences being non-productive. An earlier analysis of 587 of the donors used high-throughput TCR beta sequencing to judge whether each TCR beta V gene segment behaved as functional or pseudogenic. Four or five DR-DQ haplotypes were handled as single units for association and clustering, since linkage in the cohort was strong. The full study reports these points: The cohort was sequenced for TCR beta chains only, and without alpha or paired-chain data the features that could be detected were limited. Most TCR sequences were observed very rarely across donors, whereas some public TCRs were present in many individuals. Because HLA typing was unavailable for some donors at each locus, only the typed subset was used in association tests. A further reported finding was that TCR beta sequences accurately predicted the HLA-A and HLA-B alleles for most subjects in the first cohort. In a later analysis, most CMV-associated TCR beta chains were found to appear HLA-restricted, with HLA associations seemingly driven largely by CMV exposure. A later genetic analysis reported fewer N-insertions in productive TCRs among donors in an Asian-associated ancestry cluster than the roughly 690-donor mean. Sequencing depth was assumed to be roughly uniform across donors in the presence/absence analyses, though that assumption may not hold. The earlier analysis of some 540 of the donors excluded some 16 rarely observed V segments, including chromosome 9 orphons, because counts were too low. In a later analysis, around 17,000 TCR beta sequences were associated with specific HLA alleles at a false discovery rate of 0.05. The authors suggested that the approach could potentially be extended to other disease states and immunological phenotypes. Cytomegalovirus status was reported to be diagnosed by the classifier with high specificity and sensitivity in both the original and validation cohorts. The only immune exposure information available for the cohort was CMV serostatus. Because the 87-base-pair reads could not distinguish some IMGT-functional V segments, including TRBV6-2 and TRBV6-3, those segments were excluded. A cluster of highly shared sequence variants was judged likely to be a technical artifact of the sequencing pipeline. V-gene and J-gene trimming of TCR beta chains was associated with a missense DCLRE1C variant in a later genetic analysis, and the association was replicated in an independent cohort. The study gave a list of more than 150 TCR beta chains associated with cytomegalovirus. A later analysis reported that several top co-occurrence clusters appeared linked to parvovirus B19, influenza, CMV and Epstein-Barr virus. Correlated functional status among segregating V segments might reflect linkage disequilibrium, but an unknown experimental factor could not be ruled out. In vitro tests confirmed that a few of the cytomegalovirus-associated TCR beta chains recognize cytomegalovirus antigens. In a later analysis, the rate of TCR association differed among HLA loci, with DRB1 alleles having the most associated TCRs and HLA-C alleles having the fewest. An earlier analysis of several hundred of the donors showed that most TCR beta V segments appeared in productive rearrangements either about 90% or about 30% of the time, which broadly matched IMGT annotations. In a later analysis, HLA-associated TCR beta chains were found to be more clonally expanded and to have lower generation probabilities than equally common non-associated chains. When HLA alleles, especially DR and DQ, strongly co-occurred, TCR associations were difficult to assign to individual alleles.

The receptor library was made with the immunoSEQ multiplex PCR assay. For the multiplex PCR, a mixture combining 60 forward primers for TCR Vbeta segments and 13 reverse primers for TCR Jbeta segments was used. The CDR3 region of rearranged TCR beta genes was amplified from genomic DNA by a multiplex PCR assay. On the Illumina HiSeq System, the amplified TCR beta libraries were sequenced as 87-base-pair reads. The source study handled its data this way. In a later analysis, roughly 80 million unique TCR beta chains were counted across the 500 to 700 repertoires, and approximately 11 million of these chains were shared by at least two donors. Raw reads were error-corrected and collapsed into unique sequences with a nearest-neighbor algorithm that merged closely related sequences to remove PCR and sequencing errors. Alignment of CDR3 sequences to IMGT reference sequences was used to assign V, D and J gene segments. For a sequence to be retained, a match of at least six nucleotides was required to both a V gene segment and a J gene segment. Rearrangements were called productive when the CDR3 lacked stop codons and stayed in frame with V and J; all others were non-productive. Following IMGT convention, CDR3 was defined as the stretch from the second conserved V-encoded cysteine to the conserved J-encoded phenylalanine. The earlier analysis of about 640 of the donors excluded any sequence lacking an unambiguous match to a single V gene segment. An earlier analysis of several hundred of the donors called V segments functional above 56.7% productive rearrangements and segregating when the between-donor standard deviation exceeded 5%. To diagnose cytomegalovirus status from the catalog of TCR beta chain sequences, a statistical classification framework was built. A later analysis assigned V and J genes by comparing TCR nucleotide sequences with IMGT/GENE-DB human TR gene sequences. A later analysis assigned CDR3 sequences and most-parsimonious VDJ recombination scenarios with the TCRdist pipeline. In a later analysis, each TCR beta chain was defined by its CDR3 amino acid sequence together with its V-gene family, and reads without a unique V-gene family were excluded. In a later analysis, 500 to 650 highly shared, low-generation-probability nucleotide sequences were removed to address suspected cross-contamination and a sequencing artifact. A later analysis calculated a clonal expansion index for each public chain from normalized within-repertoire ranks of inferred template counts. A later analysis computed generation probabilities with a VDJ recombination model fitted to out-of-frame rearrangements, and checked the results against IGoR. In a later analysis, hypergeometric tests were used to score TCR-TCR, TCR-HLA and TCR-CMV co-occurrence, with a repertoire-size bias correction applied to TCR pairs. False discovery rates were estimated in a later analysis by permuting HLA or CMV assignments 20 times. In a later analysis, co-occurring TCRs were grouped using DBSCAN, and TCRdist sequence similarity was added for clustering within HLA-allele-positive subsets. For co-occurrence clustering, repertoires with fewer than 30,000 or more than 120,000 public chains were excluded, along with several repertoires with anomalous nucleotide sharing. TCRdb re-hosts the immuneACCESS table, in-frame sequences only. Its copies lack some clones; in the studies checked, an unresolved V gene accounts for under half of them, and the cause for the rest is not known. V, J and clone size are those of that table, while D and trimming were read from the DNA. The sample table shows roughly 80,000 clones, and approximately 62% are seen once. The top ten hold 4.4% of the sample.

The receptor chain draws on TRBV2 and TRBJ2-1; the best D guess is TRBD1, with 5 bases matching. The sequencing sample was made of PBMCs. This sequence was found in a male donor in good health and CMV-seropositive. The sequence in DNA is TGTGCCAGCAGTGAAGATGGCAGGGCCTGGAGTGAGCAGTTCTTC. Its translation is CASSEDGRAWSEQFF.